This TCR beta chain appears in the sequencing data of a study of T-cell reconstitution after alpha-beta-depleted transplantation in children. The CDR3 sequence is 18 residues long. From germline, CDR1 is MNHEY and CDR2 SVGEGT. The V segment lost 5 bases and the J segment 2 bases; nucleotides outside the gene matches: 15. The TCRbeta library incorporated unique molecular identifiers. One entry per CDR3 protein, called by TCRdb with MiXCR from the PCR reads. Of 500,000 or so distinct CDR3 sequences listed, 32% are singletons. This clonotype was seen a few times. This sequence originates from a human donor who donated a stem cell graft to a child with aplastic anemia. The source material was PBMCs from the stem cell graft donor, sampled from the stem cell graft. The chain is built from TRBV6-2 or TRBV6-3 and TRBJ2-3, with 8 bases that match TRBD2. CDR3 coding DNA: TGTGCCAGCAGTCCTATCGGGGAAAGCGGGAGTCTCACAGATACGCAGTATTTT. It specifies CASSPIGESGSLTDTQYF.